The clone carrying this TCR beta chain was counted only a few times. Its antigen is still unknown. Germline assignment: CDR1 MNHEY and CDR2 SVGEGT. The CDR3 is 17 residues long. Losses at the gene ends were 6 bases for V and 5 bases for J; bases not matched to a gene: 13. This specimen comes from a study of T cells after yellow fever vaccination. Findings and limits, study-wide: It was a weaker secondary response, yet one that peaked faster, at day 5 versus 15.

For TCR, cDNA came from 5'RACE template switching, which added a universal primer site and UMIs. TCRdb passed the 5' RACE reads through MiXCR, listing each CDR3 protein once. The table has approximately 110,000 distinct CDR3 sequences, 8.4% seen once. Sequencing was performed on CD8+ T cells sorted from PBMCs, taken 45 days after the yellow fever booster vaccination. This receptor was taken from a man aged 25 to 40 who received the YFV17D yellow fever vaccine. The V call is TRBV6-2 or TRBV6-3, the J call TRBJ1-5; 10 bases fit TRBD1. DNA of the CDR3: TGTGCCAGCAGCCGGGACAGGGGACGGATTGTGGATCAGCCCCAGCATTTT. Protein sequence: CASSRDRGRIVDQPQHF.